The subject of this entry is one T cell receptor (beta chain). Its antigen remains unknown. These data belong to a study of vaccination and CD4 T cells after COVID-19. For the study at large: With nine mild cases and one severe, convalescent patients were SARS-CoV-2 positive by nasal swab PCR. The cells in question were stimulated using overlapping spike peptides derived from SARS-CoV-2, HCoV-NL63, HCoV-OC43 and HCoV-229E.

Sequence data for DNA of cultured CD4+ T cells were generated by the Oncomine TCR Beta short-read assay. Genomic DNA was isolated from CD4+ T cells that had been cultured. Using its own MiXCR run on the PCR reads, TCRdb lists one record per CDR3 protein. The data contain just under 20,000 distinct CDR3 sequences, 45% to 50% of them singletons. Treatment denoted: roughly 11-day PBMC culture with coronavirus spike peptide pools or control peptides (ViraFEST assay). This CDR3 spans 16 amino acids. Per germline, CDR1 DFQATT and CDR2 SNEGSKA (reference sequence). V shed 3 bases and J 4 bases; nucleotides not matched to a gene: 10.

This specimen consisted of CD4+ T cells from blood, cultured in vitro, obtained before SARS-CoV-2 vaccination. The sequence was obtained from a human donor who had recovered from COVID-19. The chain has TRBV20-1 and TRBJ2-3; 10 nucleotides agree with TRBD2. CDR3 in amino acids: CSARAKLAGMADTQYF. The CDR3 DNA reads TGCAGTGCTAGGGCAAAACTAGCGGGGATGGCAGATACGCAGTATTTT.